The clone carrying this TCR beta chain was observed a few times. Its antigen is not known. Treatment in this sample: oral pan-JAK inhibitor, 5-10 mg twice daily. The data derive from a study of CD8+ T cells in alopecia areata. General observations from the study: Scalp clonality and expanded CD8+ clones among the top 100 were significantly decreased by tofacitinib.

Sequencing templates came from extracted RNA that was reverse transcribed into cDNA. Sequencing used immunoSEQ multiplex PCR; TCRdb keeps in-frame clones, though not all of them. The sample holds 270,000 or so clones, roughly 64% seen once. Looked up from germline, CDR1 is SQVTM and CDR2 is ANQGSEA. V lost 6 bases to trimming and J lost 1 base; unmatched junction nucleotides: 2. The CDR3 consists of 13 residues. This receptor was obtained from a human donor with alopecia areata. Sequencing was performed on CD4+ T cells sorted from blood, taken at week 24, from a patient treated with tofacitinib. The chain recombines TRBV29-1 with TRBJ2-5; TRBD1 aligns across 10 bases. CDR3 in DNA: TGCAGCGTAGGACAGGGGGGCCAAGAGACCCAGTACTTC. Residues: CSVGQGGQETQYF.